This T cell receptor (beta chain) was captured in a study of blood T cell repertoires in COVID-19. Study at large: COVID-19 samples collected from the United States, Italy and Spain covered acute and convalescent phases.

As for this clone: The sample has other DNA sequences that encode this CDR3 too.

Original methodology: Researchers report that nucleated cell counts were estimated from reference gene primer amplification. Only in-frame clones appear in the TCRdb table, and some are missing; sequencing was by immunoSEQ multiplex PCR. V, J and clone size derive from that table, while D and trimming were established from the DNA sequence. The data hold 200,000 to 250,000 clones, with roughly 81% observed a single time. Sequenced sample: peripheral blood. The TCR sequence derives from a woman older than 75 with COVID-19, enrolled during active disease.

The CDR3 region is CASSLQGAGGYTF. The CDR3 DNA follows: TGTGCCAGCAGCTTGCAAGGGGCTGGGGGCTACACCTTC. This chain links TRBV5-6 with TRBJ1-2, with TRBD1 as a possible D gene (5 bases). This CDR3 spans 13 amino acids. Germline CDR1 SGHDT, CDR2 YYEEEE. The V end was cut by 1 base, the J end by 8 bases, with 12 bases between.